This TCR beta chain was documented in a study of blood T cell repertoires in COVID-19. Study-level background: Material from acute and convalescent COVID-19 was sourced from the United States, Italy and Spain.

Methods used by the authors: Estimation of nucleated cell counts was performed using reference gene primer amplification. This table comes from immunoSEQ multiplex PCR, and its TCRdb copy is limited to in-frame clones, with some not included. The V and J calls and clone size come from that table; D and trimming were worked out from the DNA. This sample carries 150,000 to 200,000 clones, about 80% of them seen once, and the ten largest clones take over 20%. The TCR comes from a woman older than 75 with acute or convalescent COVID-19. The material sequenced was peripheral blood.

The CDR3 sequence is CASRSGTSRGNEQFF. DNA of the CDR3: TGTGCCAGCCGTTCCGGGACTAGCAGAGGCAATGAGCAGTTCTTC. J is TRBJ2-1 and V is TRBV6-6; the match to TRBD2 covers 9 bases. This CDR3 is 15 amino acids long. V lost 8 bases, J lost 6 bases, and 11 bases stayed unmatched. The germline V gene encodes CDR1 MNHNY and CDR2 SVGAGI (reference sequence).